This TCR beta chain was sequenced for a study of blood T cell repertoires in COVID-19 (dated by TCRdb to about 2020). Background on the whole study: Samples from collaborators originated in the United States, Italy and Spain and spanned both the acute and convalescent phases of COVID-19. The material from the prospective study consisted of cDNA or gDNA derived from T cells, B-cell-depleted T cells, or PBMCs. Deeply sampled blood TCRbeta repertoires from subjects exposed to, actively infected with, or recovered from COVID-19 were included in the dataset. The repertoires were made available in a free public database intended to serve as a resource for research on the immune response to SARS-CoV-2. Samples came from the ongoing ImmuneRACE study (first 160 participants) plus 1,254 subjects from 6 global collaborators. Sample metadata almost always included a de-identified subject ID, COVID-19 status, age in years and sex. HLA class I and class II types, where available, came from metadata supplied by the sample provider rather than from assay-based typing.

Enrolling through a virtual design, the prospective study's participants ranged in age from roughly 18 to 100 years and lived across 24 United States geographic areas. In the prospective study, participants were assigned to cohorts based on the clinical history participants reported in a screening survey and a study questionnaire. Exposed participants had been in contact with someone with a PCR-confirmed or clinician-diagnosed COVID-19 case within 2 weeks of study entry. Each participant in the prospective study had whole blood, serum and a nasopharyngeal or oropharyngeal swab collected by mobile phlebotomists. Participants in the prospective study had the option to provide additional blood draws and questionnaires over a 2-month period. Before DNA extraction, prospective study blood samples were shipped either frozen or at room temperature. TCRbeta CDR3 regions were amplified from genomic DNA using the immunoSEQ Assay, a bias-controlled multiplex PCR. The original methods were these. Nucleated cell counts per sample were estimated from amplification of reference gene primers within the assay. Sequence reads were collapsed and filtered to measure the absolute abundance of every unique TCRbeta CDR3 rearrangement. For each sample, productive Simpson clonality was calculated by taking the square root of Simpson's diversity index across productive rearrangements. TCRdb mirrors the immuneACCESS table, restricted to in-frame sequences. Some clones are absent from its copies; in checked studies, under half trace to an unresolved V gene, and the reason for the others is unknown. Clone size and V and J calls were adopted from that table, with D and trimming inferred from the DNA. In all, the sample holds a few hundred thousand clones, and about nine tenths of those were seen once. Roughly 0.86% of the sample goes to the ten largest clones.

On this clone: Which antigen it targets is not known. It has no much larger one-base neighbor in the sample; base qualities were not kept.

Study-wide conclusions, independent of this receptor: The quantity of clinical and demographic metadata differed by source and by participant and was supplied without curation.

The germline V gene (reference sequence) yields LNHNV for CDR1 and YYDKDF for CDR2. V and J are truncated by 4 bases and 5 bases respectively, leaving an intervening sequence of 18 bases. The CDR3 has 16 amino acids, counting the end cysteine and phenylalanine. Just the 48-base CDR3 DNA is kept, in frame starting at base 1. The chain joins TRBV15 to TRBJ1-5; the D gene cannot be resolved reliably. The sequence was collected from a middle-aged woman who had been exposed to COVID-19. The sequencing sample was made of PBMCs or T cells enriched from blood (not recorded which). The DNA sequence is TGTGCCACCAGCAAATTGACAACCGAGACGGATCAGCCCCAGCATTTT. Its protein reads: CATSKLTTETDQPQHF.